This T cell receptor (beta chain) originates from a study of PD-1 blockade in classical Hodgkin lymphoma. V shed 4 bases and J shed 8 bases, with 6 bases lying between them. This CDR3 region has 11 residues. Looked up from germline, CDR1 is MNHNS and CDR2 is SASEGT. Each patient's relapse followed autologous stem cell transplantation, and brentuximab vedotin exposure varied. Produced via immunoSEQ multiplex PCR; TCRdb's table is partial and in-frame only. The sample records under 25,000 clones, over 70% being singletons. Notes on this clone: Its antigen is still unknown.

The study's findings and limits: Relative to healthy donors, newly diagnosed patients reportedly had lower baseline TCR diversity, which was reported as lower still in relapsed/refractory patients. Partial responders and progressors had significantly lower baseline TCR diversity.

The clonotype comes from a human donor with classical Hodgkin lymphoma. The sample here was peripheral blood mononuclear cells (PBMCs), taken before the second cycle of nivolumab. The V gene is TRBV6-1, the J gene TRBJ2-1, with unresolved D. The CDR3 here is CASSGGHEQFF. CDR3 nucleotides: TGTGCCAGCAGTGGGGGTCATGAGCAGTTCTTC.